The present TCR beta chain was sequenced within a study of tissue T cells after allogeneic stem cell transplantation. Broader study findings: Few T cell clones were shared across patients, but motif clusters showed tissue-specific shared signatures. In patients and mice, blood and spleen missed much of tissue repertoire.

Note on this clone: As yet, its antigen is unknown.

Germline V CDR1 and CDR2: SGHNT, YYREEE (reference sequence). The V and J ends lost 1 base and 6 bases, in that order; junction bases with no gene match: 3. The CDR3 runs 14 residues. Repertoires were generated with immunoSEQ multiplex PCR, while TCRdb's copy carries only in-frame clones and drops some. The sample contains approximately 30,000 clones, over 75% of which appear only once. The V and J genes are TRBV5-4 and TRBJ2-4; 8 bases align to TRBD1. Source: blood, taken before transplantation. The clonotype was recovered from a woman aged 18 to 49 who later had graft-versus-host disease after an allogeneic stem cell transplant. The CDR3 loop is CASSLFGQGNIQYF. In nucleotides, the CDR3 is TGTGCCAGCAGCTTGTTCGGACAGGGAAACATTCAGTACTTC.